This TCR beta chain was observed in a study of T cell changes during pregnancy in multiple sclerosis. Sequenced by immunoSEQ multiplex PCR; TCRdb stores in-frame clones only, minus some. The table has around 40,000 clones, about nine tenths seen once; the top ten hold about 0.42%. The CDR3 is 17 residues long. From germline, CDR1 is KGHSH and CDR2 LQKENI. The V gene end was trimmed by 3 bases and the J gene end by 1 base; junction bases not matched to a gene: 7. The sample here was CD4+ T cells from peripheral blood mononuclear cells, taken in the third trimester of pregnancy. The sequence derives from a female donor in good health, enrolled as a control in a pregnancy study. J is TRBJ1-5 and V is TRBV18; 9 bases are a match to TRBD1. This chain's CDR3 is CASSPSIGQGSNQPQHF. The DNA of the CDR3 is TGTGCCAGCTCACCCTCAATTGGACAGGGGAGCAATCAGCCCCAGCATTTT.